This TCR beta chain was captured by sequencing in a study of CD8 T cells in ankylosing spondylitis (dated by TCRdb to 2016 to 2017). For the wider study: T cell receptor beta repertoires were profiled in healthy donors and ankylosing spondylitis patients so that disease-linked TCR variants could be found. The full study cohort comprised 25 ankylosing spondylitis patients and roughly 110 healthy donors. Peripheral blood samples were taken, and synovial fluid was additionally collected from ankylosing spondylitis patients. Overall study outcomes, separate from this receptor: Significant enrichment of the disease-linked clones was reported in matched synovial fluid samples from ankylosing spondylitis patients. In peripheral blood, the disease-linked clones were found at relatively low frequencies and had a CD8+ phenotype. A TCR beta motif made up of several highly homologous amino acid variants appeared to be characteristic of blood from ankylosing spondylitis patients. Some motif variants were previously reported in synovial fluid and blood of reactive arthritis patients, suggesting common disease-initiation mechanisms.

This clonotype was observed at least ten times. Its antigen is not yet known. Base qualities are missing; no much larger clone stands one base away. Sequenced using an Illumina HiSeq 2500. Quantitative 5'-RACE with molecular barcodes was used to prepare TCR beta libraries. The paper's data handling went like this. A new computational method, built on a probabilistic model of VDJ rearrangement, was used to identify disease-linked TCR variants. Using fastp at Q25 and MiXCR, TCRdb reprocessed the public reads and kept productive beta chains. Duplicate CDR3 protein sequences are folded into a single record with the most common DNA and genes. TCRdb, not the original authors, processed these V and J calls. This sample has around 180,000 distinct CDR3 sequences in its table, and about 18% of those were observed once. The ten largest clones take up 3.5% to 5% of the sample. Measured from the cysteine to the phenylalanine, the CDR3 is 13 residues long. Solely the CDR3 DNA is kept, with 39 bases framed from the first base. The germline V gene supplies CDR1 ENHRY and CDR2 SYGVKD. Cut back by 10 bases and 2 bases, the V and J ends lie 13 bases apart.

The receptor's source is a male donor aged 10 to 30 with ankylosing spondylitis or in good health (not recorded which). Donor details come from another sample of the same person, matched by shared clones. What was sequenced was blood, either unsorted or a sorted T cell fraction (not recorded which). This chain is built from TRBV10-3 and TRBJ2-3, with the D call perhaps TRBD1 or TRBD2, each one matching 6 bases. The nucleotides are TGTGCCACCGTCGGGGGCCCCACAGATACGCAGTATTTT. The encoded protein is CATVGGPTDTQYF.